Listed below are T cell receptor beta chains from one sample, sequenced in a study of early T cells in non-severe SARS-CoV-2 infection. TCRdb re-analysed the 5' RACE reads in MiXCR, keeping a single row per CDR3 protein. The sample has tens of thousands of distinct CDR3 sequences, about 9.4% seen once. Sequencing was done on a sample of whole blood. The receptor set was obtained from an adult who was a healthcare worker with PCR-confirmed SARS-CoV-2 infection or an uninfected control (not recorded which). The CDR3 runs from the conserved cysteine through the conserved F or W. D genes are given only for firm matches. The size of a clone is reported for some rows only, either as once, few or many, or as a class for expanded clones.

15	many	TRBV18	TRBJ1-5	TRBD1	CASSSGQGGGQPQHF	TGTGCCAGCTCATCTGGACAGGGAGGGGGTCAGCCCCAGCATTTT
16	NA	TRBV24-1	TRBJ2-2	NA	CATSGKGQLNTGELFF	TGTGCCACCAGTGGGAAAGGACAGCTCAACACCGGGGAGCTGTTTTTT
14	many	TRBV13	TRBJ2-7	TRBD2	CASSSSGRASEQYF	TGTGCCAGCAGCTCTAGCGGGAGGGCCTCCGAGCAGTACTTC
16	NA	TRBV5-1	TRBJ2-1	NA	CASSFSPPPSYNEQFF	TGCGCCAGCAGCTTCAGCCCCCCCCCGTCCTACAATGAGCAGTTCTTC
16	many	TRBV4-1	TRBJ2-3	NA	CASSQAELISTDTQYF	TGCGCCAGCAGCCAAGCTGAGTTGATAAGCACAGATACGCAGTATTTT
12	many	TRBV5-1	TRBJ2-5	NA	CASSLSQETQYF	TGCGCCAGCAGCTTGTCGCAAGAGACCCAGTACTTC
16	many	TRBV21-1	TRBJ2-7	NA	CASSNNPRDFSYEQYF	TGTGCCAGCAGCAACAACCCCCGGGACTTCTCCTACGAGCAGTACTTC
13	many	TRBV6-2/TRBV6-3	TRBJ1-2	NA	CASRFRDLARYTF	TGTGCCAGCAGGTTCCGGGACCTCGCGCGCTACACCTTC
16	NA	TRBV7-8	TRBJ2-7	TRBD2	CASSLTLSGGDNEQYF	TGTGCCAGCAGCTTAACGCTAAGCGGGGGGGACAACGAGCAGTACTTC
14	many	TRBV6-6	TRBJ2-7	TRBD1	CASSYSGHRGEQYF	TGTGCCAGCAGTTACTCCGGACACAGGGGCGAGCAGTACTTC
10	many	TRBV2	TRBJ2-5	NA	CASGGETQYF	TGTGCCAGCGGGGGCGAGACCCAGTACTTC
14	many	TRBV7-6	TRBJ2-1	NA	CASRRATEEDEQFF	TGTGCCAGCAGGAGGGCGACGGAAGAGGATGAGCAGTTCTTC
11	NA	TRBV7-2	TRBJ2-7	NA	CASSRAVKQYF	TGTGCCAGCAGCCGGGCTGTCAAGCAGTACTTC
15	NA	TRBV7-9	TRBJ1-1	NA	CASSLGATYSIEAFF	TGTGCCAGCAGCTTAGGGGCGACATACTCTATTGAAGCTTTCTTT
10	few	TRBV7-2	TRBJ1-2	NA	CASSRHGYTF	TGTGCCAGCAGCCGCCATGGCTACACCTTC
18	few	TRBV27	TRBJ2-7	NA	CASSLWGPGAGFSYEQYF	TGTGCCAGCAGTTTATGGGGTCCGGGCGCGGGATTCTCCTACGAGCAGTACTTC
14	medium-sized	TRBV12-3/TRBV12-4	TRBJ2-2	TRBD2	CASSLGGRTGELFF	TGTGCCAGCAGTCTGGGAGGGAGGACCGGGGAGCTGTTTTTT
15	many	TRBV11-2	TRBJ2-1	TRBD1	CASSHRAGTGDEQFF	TGTGCCAGCAGCCACAGAGCCGGGACAGGCGATGAGCAGTTCTTC
14	many	TRBV29-1	TRBJ2-4	NA	CSVEDWAGSRVQYF	TGCAGCGTTGAAGATTGGGCGGGATCTAGGGTCCAGTACTTC
17	few	TRBV5-1	TRBJ2-6	NA	CASSTRDIFGGANVLTF	TGCGCCAGCAGCACCCGGGACATCTTCGGAGGGGCCAACGTCCTGACTTTC
12	many	TRBV2	TRBJ2-7	NA	CASQETEEEQYF	TGTGCCAGCCAGGAGACAGAGGAAGAGCAGTACTTC
12	NA	TRBV28	TRBJ2-6	NA	CASSAGANVLTF	TGTGCCAGCTCAGCTGGGGCCAACGTCCTGACTTTC
12	few	TRBV12-3/TRBV12-4	TRBJ1-2	NA	CASSPLGYGYTF	TGTGCCAGCAGTCCCCTGGGTTATGGCTACACCTTC
14	many	TRBV19	TRBJ2-7	NA	CASSIDAETYEQYF	TGTGCCAGTAGTATAGATGCGGAGACCTACGAGCAGTACTTC
15	NA	TRBV28	TRBJ2-7	NA	CASSPSDRSSYEQYF	TGTGCCAGCAGTCCCTCGGACAGAAGCTCCTACGAGCAGTACTTC
14	many	TRBV18	TRBJ2-2	NA	CASSPDRYTGELFF	TGTGCCAGCTCACCAGACAGGTACACCGGGGAGCTGTTTTTT
13	NA	TRBV29-1	TRBJ1-1	NA	CSGAGRMNTEAFF	TGCAGCGGGGCGGGACGGATGAACACTGAAGCTTTCTTT
13	NA	TRBV5-1	TRBJ1-1	NA	CASSLDRGSFTFF	TGCGCCAGCAGCTTGGACAGAGGAAGCTTTACTTTCTTT
19	many	TRBV14	TRBJ2-1	TRBD2	CASSQIGGVQGGSYNEQFF	TGTGCCAGCAGCCAAATTGGGGGGGTCCAGGGCGGCTCCTACAATGAGCAGTTCTTC
13	many	TRBV6-2/TRBV6-3	TRBJ2-7	NA	CASSFGHSYEQYF	TGTGCCAGCAGTTTCGGACACTCCTACGAGCAGTACTTC
15	many	TRBV12-3/TRBV12-4	TRBJ2-4	NA	CASSLGRVAKNIQYF	TGTGCCAGCAGCCTGGGACGGGTAGCCAAAAACATTCAGTACTTC
14	NA	TRBV11-2	TRBJ2-1	NA	CASSLDRDYNEQFF	TGTGCCAGCAGCTTAGACAGGGACTACAATGAGCAGTTCTTC
15	few	TRBV7-9	TRBJ1-3	NA	CASSPTFFSGNTIYF	TGTGCCAGCAGCCCGACATTCTTCTCTGGAAACACCATATATTTT
14	NA	TRBV28	TRBJ2-3	TRBD2	CASRPDGGGDTQYF	TGTGCCAGCAGACCGGACGGCGGGGGAGATACGCAGTATTTT
18	few	TRBV20-1	TRBJ2-2	NA	CSARAMGGAGVGTGELFF	TGCAGTGCTAGAGCCATGGGGGGCGCTGGGGTGGGCACCGGGGAGCTGTTTTTT
16	NA	TRBV5-5	TRBJ1-5	TRBD1	CASSLEQGVSNQPQHF	TGTGCCAGCAGCTTGGAACAGGGGGTTAGCAATCAGCCCCAGCATTTT
14	many	TRBV5-1	TRBJ2-4	NA	CASRSDTAKNIQYF	TGCGCCAGCAGATCGGACACAGCCAAAAACATTCAGTACTTC
14	NA	TRBV20-1	TRBJ2-1	TRBD1	CSAVPGQGFSEQFF	TGCAGTGCTGTACCGGGACAGGGGTTTAGTGAGCAGTTCTTC
16	many	TRBV3-1	TRBJ2-1	TRBD2	CASSQDRLAGMYEQFF	TGTGCCAGCAGCCAAGATCGGCTAGCGGGAATGTATGAGCAGTTCTTC
14	many	TRBV6-5	TRBJ2-2	NA	CASSTSGNTGELFF	TGTGCCAGCAGTACCTCTGGGAACACCGGGGAGCTGTTTTTT
16	NA	TRBV5-1	TRBJ2-1	TRBD2	CASSWESGGYYNEQFF	TGCGCCAGCAGCTGGGAAAGCGGGGGGTACTACAATGAGCAGTTCTTC
16	many	TRBV20-1	TRBJ2-1	TRBD2	CSAGGAGGHPNNEQFF	TGCAGTGCTGGGGGCGCGGGGGGGCACCCTAACAATGAGCAGTTCTTC